Below are 16 T cell receptor beta chains sequenced from a single sample in a study of regulatory T cells in long-lasting Graves disease. Time point noted: newly diagnosed GD, antithyroid drugs for less than 3 months. PBMC-extracted RNA yielded the TCR library. Building of the TCR beta libraries involved iRepertoire HTBI primers and Arm-PCR of CDR3 regions. TCRdb reprocessed the multiplex PCR reads via MiXCR and lists one record per CDR3 protein. The repertoire holds around 500,000 distinct CDR3 sequences, approximately 12% seen once, with around 9.3% in the top ten. The sample also formed part of further work on T cells in Graves' hyperthyroidism and ophthalmopathy.

The sequenced sample was peripheral blood mononuclear cells (PBMCs), obtained at new diagnosis, from a patient treated with antithyroid drugs. The receptor set was obtained from a woman aged 25 to 39 with Graves disease.

This clonotype has ten or more counts. The chain couples TRBV29-1 to TRBJ1-1; D unclear. Germline lookup yields CDR1 SQVTM and CDR2 ANQGSEA. This CDR3 has 13 residues. The ends were cut back, 6 bases at V and 1 base at J, with 12 bases in the middle. CDR3: CSVVDLKNTEAFF. For the CDR3, the DNA is TGCAGCGTAGTAGATTTGAAGAACACTGAAGCTTTCTTT.

In this sample, this clonotype turned up a few times. This may be a read error, as it is one base from a much larger clone. The conserved phenylalanine or tryptophan is not found at the CDR3 terminus, so this likely reflects a read error. This rearrangement joins TRBV28 to TRBJ2-7, with D unresolved. The CDR3 has 14 amino acids. From germline, CDR1 is MDHEN and CDR2 SYDVKM. V dropped 3 bases and J dropped 5 bases, with 14 bases sitting between them. CDR3 loop: CASSFIGQPDEQYS. The CDR3 nucleotides are TGTGCCAGCAGTTTTATAGGGCAGCCCGACGAGCAGTACTCC.

As for this clonotype: A much larger clonotype is one base distant, so this may be a read error. This sequence joins TRBV28 and TRBJ2-5; 10 nucleotides match TRBD2. Germline V lookup: CDR1 MDHEN, CDR2 SYDVKM. V shed 5 bases and J 11 bases; nucleotides not matched to a gene: 14. The CDR3 covers 15 residues. Here the CDR3 DNA reads TGTGCCAGCAGTCTACTAGCGGGATCTTGGCCTGAGCAGTACTTC. Translated, it gives CASSLLAGSWPEQYF.

This clonotype was observed at least ten times. The chain carries TRBV29-1 and TRBJ2-7; D is unclear. From germline, CDR1 is SQVTM and CDR2 ANQGSEA. Trimming pared 4 bases from V and 5 bases from J, leaving 18 bases between. The CDR3 runs to 14 residues. CDR3 sequence: CSVARSRNRDEQYF. Here the CDR3 DNA reads TGCAGCGTTGCCAGGTCGAGGAACCGCGACGAGCAGTACTTC.

There are many counts of this clonotype. The missing conserved phenylalanine or tryptophan at the end of this CDR3 makes a read error likely. The chain has TRBV6-2 or TRBV6-3 and TRBJ2-3; tentatively, D is TRBD2 (5 bases). The CDR3 covers 15 residues. In germline, CDR1 is MNHEY, CDR2 SVGEGT. Between the trimmed V and J ends, which lost 5 bases and 1 base, there was a span of 13 bases. DNA of the CDR3: TGTGCCAGCAGTGTGGCGGGCCTCCGCACAGATACGCAGTATCTT. Protein sequence: CASSVAGLRTDTQYL.

This sequence joins TRBV19 and TRBJ2-7, with TRBD2 identical over 9 bases. The trim removed 9 bases at V and 3 bases at J, leaving 9 bases unmatched. CDR3 length: 14 amino acids. Germline values: CDR1 LNHDA, CDR2 SQIVND (reference sequence). CDR3 sequence reads: CASSRLADFYEQYF. The CDR3 DNA is TGTGCCAGCTCCCGACTAGCGGATTTCTACGAGCAGTACTTC.

The chain joins TRBV30 to TRBJ2-3, with 8 positions matching TRBD2. The V and J ends lost 3 bases and 3 bases, in that order; junction bases with no gene match: 5. The CDR3 runs 14 residues. Germline lookup yields CDR1 GTSNPN and CDR2 SVGIG (reference sequence). The chain's CDR3 is CAWRGLGGTDTQYF. The CDR3 coding sequence is TGTGCCTGGAGGGGACTAGGAGGTACAGATACGCAGTATTTT.

This clonotype came up many times. The gene calls are TRBV30 and TRBJ2-3; D is uncertain. This CDR3 region has 15 residues. CDR1 GTSNPN and CDR2 SVGIG come from the germline V gene (reference sequence). Trimming shortened V by 8 bases and J by 0 bases, and 18 bases separated the two germline ends. The CDR3 here is CALLPEPHSTDTQYF. The CDR3 nucleotides read TGTGCCCTACTCCCGGAACCCCATAGCACAGATACGCAGTATTTT.

The V and J genes are TRBV3-1 and TRBJ2-7; D not resolved. This CDR3 spans 14 amino acids. Germline loops: CDR1 LGHDT, CDR2 YNNKEL (reference sequence). Trimming took 1 base from V and 0 from J, leaving 7 bases between them. The CDR3 reads CASSQGFGSYEQYF. The CDR3 region has the DNA TGTGCCAGCAGCCAAGGTTTCGGCTCCTACGAGCAGTACTTC.

This clonotype was found many times. The rearrangement joins TRBV20-1 to TRBJ1-4; 9 nucleotides align to TRBD1. Germline-derived CDR1 and CDR2 are DFQATT and SNEGSKA (reference sequence). This CDR3 is built from 14 residues. The V gene end was trimmed by 7 bases and the J gene end by 4 bases; junction bases not matched to a gene: 7. CDR3 loop: CSVPGQGINEKLFF. The DNA for the CDR3 is TGCAGTGTCCCGGGACAGGGAATTAATGAAAAACTGTTTTTT.

In its sample, this clonotype was seen many times. The chain links TRBV6-1 to TRBJ2-1; D is ambiguous. Germline-derived CDR1 and CDR2 are MNHNS and SASEGT. V gave up 4 bases and J gave up 5 bases, with 12 bases separating them. The CDR3 is made up of 14 amino acids. The CDR3 region is CASSAPPVNNEQFF. The CDR3 nucleotides read TGTGCCAGCAGTGCCCCCCCAGTGAACAATGAGCAGTTCTTC.

This clonotype was seen more than once but under ten times. The chain employs TRBV29-1 and TRBJ1-1, with D possibly being TRBD1 (5 bases). The CDR3 is 13 residues long. Per germline, CDR1 SQVTM and CDR2 ANQGSEA. Between the trimmed V and J ends, which lost 4 bases and 4 bases, there was a span of 13 bases. The CDR3 region has the DNA TGCAGCGTTGCCCGGGGCTCGGTCACTGAAGCTTTCTTT. Its protein product is CSVARGSVTEAFF.

The rearrangement links TRBV12-3 or TRBV12-4 to TRBJ2-5, with D tentatively TRBD2 (6 bases). TRBJ2-1 explains the end of the DNA better; the J call may be wrong. CDR3 length: 17 amino acids. CDR3 sequence reads: CASSFVQVPGEDNEQFF. The DNA for the CDR3 is TGTGCCAGCAGTTTCGTACAAGTACCCGGGGAGGACAATGAGCAGTTCTTC.

This clonotype was counted many times. The chain recombines TRBV19 with TRBJ1-4; D unclear. The CDR3 extends over 14 amino acids. Per germline, CDR1 LNHDA and CDR2 SQIVND (reference sequence). Trimming shortened V by 5 bases and J by 5 bases, and 12 bases separated the two germline ends. The CDR3 spells CASSPTVVNEKLFF. For the CDR3, the DNA is TGTGCCAGTAGTCCGACGGTGGTCAATGAAAAACTGTTTTTT.

The CDR3 bases are TGCAGTGCTAGACAGTCGACTAATGAAAAACTGTTTTTT. This encodes CSARQSTNEKLFF. The chain couples TRBV20-1 to TRBJ1-4; D is undetermined. The length of the CDR3 is 13 residues. V was pared by 2 bases and J by 2 bases, with 6 bases between. The V gene's germline CDR1 is DFQATT and CDR2 SNEGSKA (reference sequence).

This clonotype was counted between two and nine times. The gene calls are TRBV3-1 and TRBJ2-2; no clear D. With 0 bases removed from V and 2 bases from J, the gap between germline ends came to 13 bases. This CDR3 is 17 amino acids long. Germline V gene sequence: CDR1 LGHDT, CDR2 YNNKEL (reference sequence). The CDR3 protein is CASSQDRFRSNTGELFF. CDR3 in DNA: TGTGCCAGCAGCCAAGATCGGTTCAGGTCTAACACCGGGGAGCTGTTTTTT.